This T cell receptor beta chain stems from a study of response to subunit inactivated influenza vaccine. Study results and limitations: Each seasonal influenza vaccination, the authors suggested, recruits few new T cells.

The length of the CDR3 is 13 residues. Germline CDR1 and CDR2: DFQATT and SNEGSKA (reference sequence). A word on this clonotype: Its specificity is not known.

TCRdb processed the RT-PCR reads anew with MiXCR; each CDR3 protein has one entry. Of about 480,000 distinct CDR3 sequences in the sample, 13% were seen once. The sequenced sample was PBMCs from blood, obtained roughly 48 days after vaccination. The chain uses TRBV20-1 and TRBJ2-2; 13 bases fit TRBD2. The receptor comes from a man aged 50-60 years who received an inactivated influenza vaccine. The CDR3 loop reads CSTSGRVTGELFF. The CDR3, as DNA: TGCAGCACTAGCGGGAGGGTCACCGGGGAGCTGTTTTTT.